This T cell receptor (beta chain) was sequenced in a study of vaccination effects on CD4 cells after COVID-19. Study details: Each well held approximately 1.8 million PBMC cultured with around 9.7 ug/ml peptides and around 11 IU/ml IL-2.

Study-level results: The study dataset contains few convalescent patients and includes no early post-infection timepoints. Vaccine- and infection-induced clones showed marked clonal contraction late following vaccination.

Following culture for nine to ten days, CD4+ T cells were isolated. V lost 6 bases to trimming and J lost 6 bases, with 18 bases between them. The CDR3 totals 15 residues. CDR1 and CDR2 (germline): SNHLY, FYNNEI. This clone has more than one count but fewer than ten. Its matching antigen is unknown. TCRdb's table, derived via immunoSEQ multiplex PCR, lists solely in-frame clones and lacks some. Of 40,000 or so clones listed, over 80% are singletons. The starting material was CD4+ T cells from PBMCs cultured without peptide, obtained before COVID-19 vaccination. The rearrangement links TRBV2 to TRBJ1-5; TRBD1 might be the D (5 bases). This receptor was identified in a human donor who received a COVID-19 vaccine. This chain's CDR3 is CASSQNGGIGQPQHF. As DNA, the CDR3 is TGTGCCAGCAGCCAGAATGGGGGTATCGGTCAGCCCCAGCATTTT.